Sequencing of this T cell receptor (beta chain) was carried out in a study of blood T cells in healthy people across ages. This CDR3 is 15 amino acids long. Trimming stripped 6 bases from V and 4 bases from J, with 18 bases between. In this sample, this clonotype turned up a few times. PCR was performed a second time for about 7 to 12 cycles using a sample-barcoded 5' primer and a J-beta primer mix. MiXCR, applied by TCRdb to the 5' RACE reads, yields one record per CDR3 protein. Of 1.5 million to 2 million distinct CDR3 sequences in the sample, about 28% were seen once. This sequence originates from a woman aged 30 to 39 in good health. Sequenced: blood. The chain has TRBV12-3 or TRBV12-4 and TRBJ2-5; D may correspond to TRBD1 or TRBD2 (6 bases each). CDR3 nucleotides: TGTGCCAGCAGCCCTAATATCGGGGGCCGAGAGACCCAGTACTTC. It specifies CASSPNIGGRETQYF.